The 28 T cell receptor beta chains below all came from one sample that was sequenced in a study of blood T cells in healthy people across ages. Then a second PCR, running about 7 to 11 cycles, was carried out with a sample-barcoded 5' primer and a J-beta primer mix. TCRdb called the 5' RACE reads again in MiXCR, with one record for every CDR3 protein. Of more than 650,000 distinct CDR3 sequences listed, roughly 25% are singletons. The same specimen was also included in a second study, on T cells of mothers and their children.

The specimen sequenced was blood. All receptors derive from a boy between 5 and 17 years old in good health.

The rearrangement uses TRBV4-2 and TRBJ2-3, with TRBD2 matching over 8 bases. With 1 base clipped from V and 5 bases from J, the junction kept 8 bases outside the gene matches. The CDR3 has 16 residues. CDR1 is LGHNA, CDR2 YNFKEQ, per germline. The CDR3: CASSQGLAGRGDTQYF. CDR3 coding DNA: TGTGCCAGCAGCCAAGGCTTAGCGGGGAGGGGAGATACGCAGTATTTT.

The chain recombines TRBV20-1 with TRBJ2-5; D is possibly TRBD2 (6 bases). The DNA matches TRBJ2-1 better at its end, which makes the J call doubtful. The CDR3 contains 12 residues. Germline values: CDR1 DFQATT, CDR2 SNEGSKA (reference sequence). CDR3: CSAMTRIGEQFF. The DNA for the CDR3 is TGCAGTGCGATGACTAGAATAGGTGAGCAGTTCTTC.

J is TRBJ1-1 and V is TRBV20-1, with 7 bases fitting TRBD1. The trim removed 5 bases at V and 0 bases at J, leaving 6 bases unmatched. The CDR3 contains 14 residues. Germline CDR1 is DFQATT and CDR2 is SNEGSKA (reference sequence). The CDR3 is CSALRTGLNTEAFF. The CDR3 DNA reads as TGCAGTGCTCTTCGGACAGGTTTGAACACTGAAGCTTTCTTT.

V gene TRBV28 combines with J gene TRBJ1-4, with D tentatively TRBD1 (5 bases). V was shortened by 5 bases and J by 5 bases, with 12 bases between the two germline ends. This CDR3 is 14 amino acids long. Germline V gene lookup returns CDR1 MDHEN and CDR2 SYDVKM. The CDR3 coding sequence is TGTGCCAGCAGTAGCACGACAGAAAATGAAAAACTGTTTTTT. This gives the protein CASSSTTENEKLFF.

The table lists this clonotype with a few counts. V gene TRBV9 combines with J gene TRBJ1-6; D is possibly TRBD1 (5 bases). CDR1 is SGDLS and CDR2 is YYNGEE in the germline V gene. Trimming took 0 bases from V and 10 from J, leaving 8 bases between them. The CDR3 has 13 amino acids. CDR3 amino acids: CASSVDGGSPLHF. CDR3 nucleotide sequence: TGTGCCAGCAGCGTAGATGGGGGGTCACCCCTCCACTTT.

The chain recombines TRBV20-1 with TRBJ2-3, with 8 bases that match TRBD2. This CDR3 region has 14 residues. V lost 3 bases to trimming and J lost 4 bases; unmatched junction nucleotides: 6. Germline V lookup: CDR1 DFQATT, CDR2 SNEGSKA (reference sequence). The CDR3 loop is CSASGGARADTQYF. The CDR3 DNA is TGCAGTGCTAGCGGGGGGGCCCGGGCAGATACGCAGTATTTT.

This clonotype occurred a few times. The rearrangement uses TRBV28 and TRBJ2-5; 7 bases line up with TRBD2. V was clipped by 4 bases and J by 9 bases; unmatched bases: 11. CDR3 size: 14 residues. CDR1 MDHEN and CDR2 SYDVKM come from the germline V gene. The CDR3 nucleotides are TGTGCCAGCAGTTGGGGGGGACGTTTGGAGGCCCAGTACTTC. This translates into CASSWGGRLEAQYF. Using reference TRBV28 and TRBJ2-5 for the parts outside the CDR3, the full variable domain is DVKVTQSSRYLVKRTGEKVFLECVQDMDHENMFWYRQDPGLGLRLIYFSYDVKMKEKGDIPEGYSVSREKKERFSLILESASTNQTSMYLCASSWGGRLEAQYFGPGTRLLVL.

The V gene is TRBV7-3, the J gene TRBJ2-5, with 12 bases that match TRBD2. With V trimmed by 5 bases and J by 5 bases, 6 bases remained unmatched. This CDR3 spans 15 amino acids. Germline loops: CDR1 SGHTA, CDR2 FQGTGA. CDR3 coding DNA: TGTGCCAGCAGCGTGACTAGCGGGGGTAGGGAGACCCAGTACTTC. As protein: CASSVTSGGRETQYF.

The V gene is TRBV29-1, the J gene TRBJ1-1, with a possible D match to TRBD1 (6 bases). CDR3 length equals 14 residues. CDR1 is SQVTM, CDR2 ANQGSEA, per germline. The V and J ends lost 8 bases and 1 base respectively, with 17 bases between them. The DNA of the CDR3 is TGCAGCCCAACCGGGGGGCCTACGAACACTGAAGCTTTCTTT. It translates to CSPTGGPTNTEAFF.

The chain joins TRBV6-5 to TRBJ2-2, with D tentatively TRBD1 (6 bases). From germline, CDR1 is MNHEY and CDR2 SVGAGI. V was pared by 3 bases and J by 3 bases, with 11 bases between. The CDR3 runs 15 residues. CDR3 sequence (DNA): TGTGCCAGCAGTTATTCAGGGGAAGACACCGGGGAGCTGTTTTTT. Its translation is CASSYSGEDTGELFF.

The V and J genes are TRBV5-5 and TRBJ2-7, with TRBD2 matching 8 bases. Germline V gene data show CDR1 as SGHKS and CDR2 as YYEKEE (reference sequence). Trimming at V came to 3 bases and at J to 6 bases, leaving 11 bases not matched to a gene. The CDR3 loop spans 15 amino acids. In DNA form, the CDR3 reads TGTGCCAGCAGCTGGAATCAAGCGGGAGTAAGCGAGCAGTACTTC. Residues: CASSWNQAGVSEQYF. Complete variable domain (other parts from reference TRBV5-5 and TRBJ2-7): DAGVTQSPTHLIKTRGQQVTLRCSPISGHKSVSWYQQVLGQGPQFIFQYYEKEERGRGNFPDRFSARQFPNYSSELNVNALLLGDSALYLCASSWNQAGVSEQYFGPGTRLTVT.

This clonotype was recorded many times. The rearrangement links TRBV12-3 or TRBV12-4 to TRBJ1-2; D not certain. V shed 3 bases and J shed 7 bases, with 9 bases lying between them. The CDR3 is made up of 12 amino acids. The CDR3 DNA sequence: TGTGCCAGCAGTTTTGAGGGAGGTGGCTACACCTTC. It specifies CASSFEGGGYTF.

This chain joins TRBV11-2 and TRBJ2-7; the match to TRBD1 covers 11 bases. Germline V gene sequence: CDR1 SGHAT, CDR2 FQNNGV. Trimming at V came to 5 bases and at J to 2 bases, leaving 5 bases not matched to a gene. There are 15 residues in the CDR3. The CDR3 DNA sequence: TGTGCCAGCAGCGAGGGGACAGGGGGAACCTACGAGCAGTACTTC. It translates to CASSEGTGGTYEQYF.

The chain recombines TRBV2 with TRBJ2-1; the match to TRBD2 covers 9 bases. After removal of 7 bases from V and 6 bases from J, the junction contained 7 bases not matched to a gene. The CDR3 is made up of 14 amino acids. CDR1 and CDR2 from the germline V gene are SNHLY and FYNNEI. Here the CDR3 reads CASNTGLAGNEQFF. The CDR3 DNA reads as TGTGCCAGCAACACGGGACTAGCTGGCAATGAGCAGTTCTTC.

The CDR3 DNA reads as TGCGCCAGCAGGACTGGTGTGGGTAGCACAGATACGCAGTATTTT. This translates into CASRTGVGSTDTQYF. The chain combines TRBV5-1 with TRBJ2-3; D gene ambiguous. The germline V and J ends were trimmed by 5 bases and 0 bases, with 13 bases remaining between them. From germline, CDR1 is SGHRS and CDR2 YFSETQ. This CDR3 region has 15 residues.

CDR3 loop: CASSYSASGAAPGTQYF. The CDR3 bases are TGTGCCAGCAGTTACTCGGCCAGCGGGGCCGCTCCGGGAACCCAGTACTTC. The genes are TRBV6-5 and TRBJ2-5; TRBD2 aligns across 7 bases. Germline-derived CDR1 and CDR2 are MNHEY and SVGAGI. The J segment lost 8 bases and the V segment lost 0 bases, leaving 15 bases of the junction unmatched. The CDR3 is made up of 17 amino acids.

This clonotype has just a few counts. This chain uses TRBV20-1 with TRBJ2-7; D is perhaps TRBD2 (6 bases). The germline V and J ends were trimmed by 3 bases and 3 bases, with 12 bases remaining between them. There are 13 residues in the CDR3. The germline V gene encodes CDR1 DFQATT and CDR2 SNEGSKA (reference sequence). In nucleotides, the CDR3 is TGCAGTGCTAGGGGGAGGACCTACTACGAGCAGTACTTC. This sequence encodes CSARGRTYYEQYF.

V and J are TRBV28 and TRBJ2-2; 8 bases line up with TRBD2. CDR1 is MDHEN, CDR2 SYDVKM, per germline. V lost 6 bases and J lost 0; bases outside the gene matches: 6. The CDR3 has 16 amino acids. The CDR3 sequence is CASSFLSGANTGELFF. In nucleotides, the CDR3 is TGTGCCAGCAGCTTTCTTAGCGGGGCGAACACCGGGGAGCTGTTTTTT.

The gene calls are TRBV27 and TRBJ1-5; no definite D call. The V gene lost 7 bases and the J gene lost 0 bases, with 13 bases spanning the gap. The CDR3 covers 15 residues. The germline V gene encodes CDR1 MNHEY and CDR2 SMNVEV (reference sequence). CDR3 nucleotide sequence: TGTGCCAGCACCCCTTCGCAAAATAGCAATCAGCCCCAGCATTTT. This translates into CASTPSQNSNQPQHF.

The V and J genes are TRBV12-3 or TRBV12-4 and TRBJ2-7; TRBD1 matches 8 bases. CDR3 size: 15 residues. The V gene end was trimmed by 5 bases and the J gene end by 2 bases; junction bases not matched to a gene: 8. The CDR3 loop is CASSQGTGPTYEQYF. CDR3 nucleotide sequence: TGTGCCAGCAGTCAGGGGACAGGACCGACCTACGAGCAGTACTTC.

The V and J genes are TRBV7-2 and TRBJ1-4; possible D gene TRBD1, 6 bases. The CDR3 has 15 residues. V was clipped by 5 bases and J by 7 bases, with 17 bases between them. From germline, CDR1 is SGHTA and CDR2 FQGNSA. The CDR3: CASSPQWGLGEKLFF. CDR3 bases: TGTGCCAGCAGCCCCCAGTGGGGGCTGGGTGAAAAACTGTTTTTT.

The V call is TRBV20-1, the J call TRBJ2-7; TRBD1 matches at 9 bases. The CDR3 loop spans 12 amino acids. The germline V gene encodes CDR1 DFQATT and CDR2 SNEGSKA (reference sequence). J was trimmed by 0 bases and V by 6 bases; bases with no gene match: 0. The CDR3 loop is CSADRGSYEQYF. Here the CDR3 DNA reads TGCAGTGCGGACAGGGGCTCCTACGAGCAGTACTTC.

This clonotype occurred a few times. The rearrangement uses TRBV10-3 and TRBJ1-1, with TRBD1 as a possible D gene (5 bases). V was clipped by 10 bases and J by 1 base, with 19 bases between them. The germline gives CDR1 ENHRY, CDR2 SYGVKD. This CDR3 is built from 15 residues. CDR3 DNA sequence: TGTGCCACCCATAATACTGACAGCCGGAACACTGAAGCTTTCTTT. It specifies CATHNTDSRNTEAFF.

This clonotype was seen only a few times. The rearrangement links TRBV18 to TRBJ2-7, with a weak D call TRBD1 (6 bases). Germline values: CDR1 KGHSH, CDR2 LQKENI. The V end lost 4 bases, the J end lost 1 base, and 11 bases lay between the germline ends. The CDR3 length is 14 residues. The CDR3 DNA reads as TGTGCCAGCTCACTAACAGGGCGATCCTACGAGCAGTACTTC. Its protein is CASSLTGRSYEQYF.

The chain combines TRBV28 with TRBJ2-5, with 7 bases aligning to TRBD2. CDR1 is MDHEN, CDR2 SYDVKM, per germline. Trimming took 5 bases from V and 7 from J; bases not matched to a gene: 16. The CDR3 runs 16 residues. The CDR3 region has the DNA TGTGCCAGCAGTCCTCTACGGGGGGTCCAGTCGGCGACCCAGTACTTC. Translating it yields CASSPLRGVQSATQYF.

V gene TRBV28 combines with J gene TRBJ1-5; 9 nucleotides line up with TRBD1. The CDR3 is made up of 15 amino acids. CDR1 and CDR2 from the germline V gene are MDHEN and SYDVKM. J lost 7 bases, V lost 5 bases, and 9 bases had no gene match. CDR3 bases: TGTGCCAGCAGTCCTCCGGGACAGGGAAAGCAGCCCCAGCATTTT. It codes for CASSPPGQGKQPQHF.

This clonotype was observed at least ten times. One end of the junction varies from germline; a read error may be responsible. V is TRBV5-4 and J is TRBJ2-3; D gene unclear. This CDR3 comprises 13 residues. Germline CDR1 reads SGHNT; CDR2 reads YYREEE (reference sequence). The CDR3, as DNA: TGTGCCAGCAGTTTGGCTAGCACAGATACGCAGTATTTT. Its translation is CASSLASTDTQYF.

This clonotype was detected only a few times. This chain joins TRBV10-3 and TRBJ1-2; 9 bases agree with TRBD1. Trimming removed 3 bases from V and 6 bases from J; junction bases left unmatched: 8. CDR3 length equals 15 residues. Germline-derived CDR1 and CDR2 are ENHRY and SYGVKD. CDR3 sequence (DNA): TGTGCCATCAGTGAATACCGGGACAGGGATGATGGCTACACCTTC. This sequence encodes CAISEYRDRDDGYTF.